This T cell receptor beta chain was recorded in a study of MAIT cells during Salmonella Paratyphi A infection (dated by TCRdb to 2017 to 2019). Notes on the research overall: Adult volunteers aged 18 to 60 ingested a single dose of 1-5x10^3 CFU of S. Paratyphi A strain NVGH308. Starting at diagnosis, diagnosed volunteers were given ciprofloxacin 500 mg twice a day for 14 days. The full study reports these points: MAIT TRBV usage was oligoclonal with a preference for TRBV20 and TRBV6, and infection appeared not to change this usage. Space occupied by over-represented MAIT clonotypes fell significantly from baseline to mid-infection (around 0.15 to 0.10), with no significant post-infection difference. More expansion or contraction among the top five MAIT clonotypes was shown in diagnosed volunteers than in healthy controls (approximately 0.53 versus 0.13), suggesting infection-driven repertoire reshaping. Although the availability of volunteer samples limited sample sizes, the sizes were judged adequate for detecting differences between groups.

The sample's time point label, decoded: after infection, following antibiotic treatment. MAIT cells were defined as Valpha7.2+ CD161+ T cells and identified and sorted by flow cytometry. In a handful of volunteers who developed enteric fever after controlled oral challenge with live Salmonella Paratyphi A, circulating MAIT cell TCRbeta repertoires were profiled over time. Every diagnosed volunteer provided MAIT cell samples at pre-infection, mid-infection and post-infection timepoints. Enteric fever was diagnosed as Paratyphi A bacteremia and/or persistent fever above 38 °C lasting more than 12 hours. Challenged volunteers were diagnosed with infection between day 4 and day 7 after challenge. Between roughly 5,000 and 11,000 MAIT cells per sample were sorted directly into RNAqueous-Micro lysis buffer for RNA extraction. Lymphoprep gradient centrifugation was used to isolate peripheral blood mononuclear cells from blood samples and leukocyte cones. Cell sorting used a BD FACSAria Fusion or BD FACSAria III sorter.

The sample holds a few counts of this clonotype. The antigen it binds to is not known. No clone much larger than this one lies a single base away; base qualities are absent. Libraries were built with 5' RACE. TCRbeta was amplified in two PCR rounds using Phusion High-Fidelity polymerase, and the primers carried sample-specific barcodes. TCRbeta libraries were made through template-switch cDNA synthesis using SMARTScribe reverse transcriptase and a TRBC-specific primer. The barcoded samples were pooled and then prepared using the NEBNext Ultra DNA Library Prep Kit for Illumina. The libraries were sequenced on an Illumina MiSeq using the MiSeq reagent kit v2, 300 cycles. In the source study's methods: Jemultiplexer was used to demultiplex reads by barcode, and MiTCR with default parameters handled the alignment. VDJtools filtered out non-functional sequences; clonotypes were defined by amino acid sequence, with frequencies based on assigned sequence reads. Clonal space homeostasis binned clonotypes by frequency as over-represented (0.05-1), large, medium and small. Starting from the raw public reads, TCRdb applied fastp trimming at Q25, assembled clones with MiXCR and retained in-frame beta chains. Rows matching on CDR3 protein sequence are summarized as one entry with the most common DNA and genes. The V and J calls follow TCRdb's processing rather than the paper's. This sample is represented by 710 or so distinct CDR3 sequences; about 18% of them were singletons. Of the sample, 35% to 50% is held by the ten largest clones.

Here V drops 6 bases and J drops 4 bases, and the junction holds 5 bases not matched to any gene. The CDR3 sequence holds 15 residues, the cysteine and phenylalanine included. Kept here is only the CDR3 DNA, which spans 45 bases and is read in frame from base 1. Sequences MRHNA (CDR1) and SNTAGT (CDR2) are obtained from the germline V gene. The chain links TRBV6-4 with TRBJ2-3; the central 12 bases match TRBD2. The TCR was taken from a person between 18 and 69 years old who was deliberately infected with Salmonella Paratyphi A in a paratyphoid fever challenge study. Sequenced here: MAIT cells from blood, sampled at the last sampling point of the challenge study. Here is the DNA: TGTGCCAGCAGCCCGACTAGCGGGGGTCCAGATACGCAGTATTTT. Protein translation: CASSPTSGGPDTQYF.